The 23 T cell receptor beta chains below come from one sample, sequenced in a study of T cell responses to AZD1222 COVID-19 vaccine. Some clones are missing from TCRdb's copy, which holds only in-frame ones; the method was immunoSEQ multiplex PCR. Of 120,000 or so clones listed, more than 75% are singletons. The starting material was peripheral blood, obtained 28 days after the second AZD1222 dose. These receptors were collected from an adult who received the AZD1222 COVID-19 vaccine.

The chain employs TRBV5-5 and TRBJ1-4; D ambiguous. Germline CDR1 and CDR2: SGHKS and YYEKEE (reference sequence). CDR3 length equals 15 residues. The germline V and J ends were trimmed by 3 bases and 0 bases, with 9 bases remaining between them. CDR3: CASSSMGATNEKLFF. The CDR3 coding sequence is TGTGCCAGCAGCTCGATGGGTGCAACTAATGAAAAACTGTTTTTT.

CDR3 DNA: TGTGCCACCAGCTCCCAAGAGACCCAGTACTTC. Translating it yields CATSSQETQYF. The chain recombines TRBV15 with TRBJ2-5; D ambiguous. The CDR3 runs 11 residues. Per the germline V gene, CDR1 is LNHNV and CDR2 is YYDKDF (reference sequence). V lost 5 bases and J lost 1, with 2 bases in between.

J is TRBJ1-2 and V is TRBV27; TRBD1 matches at 9 bases. CDR3 length: 14 residues. The V segment lost 7 bases and the J segment 1 base; nucleotides outside the gene matches: 4. Germline CDR1 reads MNHEY; CDR2 reads SMNVEV (reference sequence). DNA of the CDR3: TGTGCCAGCACCAGGACAGGGGTTAACTATGGCTACACCTTC. The encoded protein is CASTRTGVNYGYTF.

This rearrangement joins TRBV29-1 to TRBJ1-4; tentatively, D is TRBD1 (5 bases). The germline V and J ends were trimmed by 4 bases and 8 bases, with 14 bases remaining between them. The germline V gene encodes CDR1 SQVTM and CDR2 ANQGSEA. The CDR3 is made up of 13 amino acids. The DNA for the CDR3 is TGCAGCGTTGGGGGGGAAGGTGGAGAAAAACTGTTTTTT. Translation gives CSVGGEGGEKLFF. The whole variable domain, filled in from reference TRBV29-1 and TRBJ1-4, reads SAVISQKPSRDICQRGTSLTIQCQVDSQVTMMFWYRQQPGQSLTLIATANQGSEATYESGFVIDKFPISRPNLTFSTLTVSNMSPEDSSIYLCSVGGEGGEKLFFGSGTQLSVL.

The chain recombines TRBV18 with TRBJ2-7; maybe TRBD2 (5 bases). V was trimmed by 0 bases and J by 2 bases, leaving 11 bases between them. CDR1 KGHSH and CDR2 LQKENI come from the germline V gene. This CDR3 comprises 15 residues. This CDR3 is CASSPPARGPYEQYF. In DNA, the CDR3 is TGTGCCAGCTCACCACCCGCCCGCGGGCCCTACGAGCAGTACTTC.

A note on this clone: The identical CDR3 is also encoded by other nucleotide sequences in the sample. The rearrangement links TRBV6-5 to TRBJ1-2; D remains ambiguous. Germline CDR1 MNHEY, CDR2 SVGAGI. Trimming took off 2 bases at V and 2 bases at J, with 6 bases between the two ends. The CDR3 covers 13 residues. CDR3 amino acids: CASSYGQNYGYTF. The CDR3 nucleotides are TGTGCCAGCAGTTACGGGCAGAACTATGGCTACACCTTC.

V and J are TRBV14 and TRBJ2-4, with 8 nucleotides matching TRBD1. The CDR3 is 16 residues long. Germline CDR1 is SGHDN and CDR2 is FVKESK. V dropped 4 bases and J dropped 1; count of bases not matched to a gene: 6. The CDR3 DNA reads TGTGCCAGCAGCCTTGACAGGGGTCGTGCCAAAAACATTCAGTACTTC. Encoded protein: CASSLDRGRAKNIQYF. The full variable domain, rest sourced from reference TRBV14 and TRBJ2-4, is EAGVTQFPSHSVIEKGQTVTLRCDPISGHDNLYWYRRVMGKEIKFLLHFVKESKQDESGMPNNRFLAERTGGTYSTLKVQPAELEDSGVYFCASSLDRGRAKNIQYFGAGTRLSVL.

V is TRBV28 and J is TRBJ1-1, with D uncertain. Germline V gene data show CDR1 as MDHEN and CDR2 as SYDVKM. With 3 bases removed from V and 1 base from J, the gap between germline ends came to 6 bases. The CDR3 totals 13 residues. The DNA for the CDR3 is TGTGCCAGCAGTTTTTCTACGAACACTGAAGCTTTCTTT. This translates into CASSFSTNTEAFF. Based on the CDR3 plus reference TRBV28 and TRBJ1-1, the full variable domain is DVKVTQSSRYLVKRTGEKVFLECVQDMDHENMFWYRQDPGLGLRLIYFSYDVKMKEKGDIPEGYSVSREKKERFSLILESASTNQTSMYLCASSFSTNTEAFFGQGTRLTVV.

The CDR3 spells CASSPQTPSGNTIYF. Written as DNA, the CDR3 is TGTGCCAGCAGTCCCCAGACCCCGTCTGGAAACACCATATATTTT. This chain connects TRBV6-5 to TRBJ1-3; D not certain. The CDR3 runs to 15 residues. V lost 5 bases to trimming and J lost 1 base, with 12 bases between them. CDR1 and CDR2 (germline): MNHEY, SVGAGI.

This clone was counted a few times. The V and J genes are TRBV19 and TRBJ1-1; 9 bases match TRBD1. The CDR3 has 14 residues. Unmatched junction bases numbered 2, after V lost 3 bases and J lost 3 bases. The germline V gene has CDR1 LNHDA and CDR2 SQIVND (reference sequence). CDR3 nucleotides: TGTGCCAGTAGTATGACAGGGGGACACACTGAAGCTTTCTTT. As protein: CASSMTGGHTEAFF.

This chain connects TRBV14 to TRBJ2-7; 9 nucleotides align to TRBD1. This CDR3 is built from 14 residues. CDR1 is SGHDN and CDR2 is FVKESK in the germline V gene. The V and J ends lost 4 bases and 4 bases, in that order; junction bases with no gene match: 5. This CDR3 reads CASSRGQGPYEQYF. The DNA for the CDR3 is TGTGCCAGCAGCCGCGGACAGGGGCCTTACGAGCAGTACTTC.

The CDR3 DNA reads as TGTGCCAGCAGCAAAACCTGGGAACAGGGTGAAGCTTTCTTT. Translated: CASSKTWEQGEAFF. This chain connects TRBV21-1 to TRBJ1-1; TRBD1 is the table's D call, not checked against the DNA. TRBV21-1 is a documented pseudogene. The CDR3 loop spans 14 amino acids.

The gene calls are TRBV6-4 and TRBJ1-5; tentative D call: TRBD1 (6 bases). V lost 3 bases to trimming and J lost 9 bases, with 12 bases between them. The CDR3 is made up of 13 amino acids. In germline, CDR1 is MRHNA, CDR2 SNTAGT. DNA for the CDR3: TGTGCCAGCAGTGAGGACAGTACAGGGCCCCAGCATTTT. Amino acids: CASSEDSTGPQHF.

As concerns this clone: One junction end does not reproduce the germline sequence, and a read error may be involved. The gene calls are TRBV7-7 and TRBJ2-2; TRBD1 agrees at 8 bases. Germline-derived CDR1 and CDR2 are SSHAT and FNYEAQ (reference sequence). The CDR3 consists of 16 residues. This CDR3 is CASSLFAGGNTGELFF. The CDR3 nucleotides read TGTGCTAGCAGCTTATTCGCAGGGGGCAACACCGGGGAGCTGTTTTTT.

This chain connects TRBV11-2 to TRBJ1-1; D gene ambiguous. This CDR3 has 15 amino acids. The V and J ends lost 4 bases and 0 bases respectively, with 12 bases between them. Germline CDR1 and CDR2: SGHAT and FQNNGV. The CDR3 loop is CASSSLAEMNTEAFF. The CDR3 nucleotides read TGTGCCAGCAGCTCATTGGCAGAGATGAACACTGAAGCTTTCTTT.

V usage is TRBV6-5 and J usage is TRBJ2-7, with 11 bases that match TRBD1. The CDR3 extends over 16 amino acids. V lost 1 base, J lost 5 bases, and 7 bases stayed unmatched. Germline V CDR1 and CDR2: MNHEY, SVGAGI. The DNA for the CDR3 is TGTGCCAGCAGTTACTTTACCGGGACAGGGGGTCACGAGCAGTACTTC. Protein: CASSYFTGTGGHEQYF.

The rearrangement joins TRBV6-1 to TRBJ1-5, with unresolved D. The CDR3 contains 14 residues. Germline-derived CDR1 and CDR2 are MNHNS and SASEGT. V was trimmed by 1 base and J by 0 bases, leaving 4 bases between them. The DNA of the CDR3 is TGTGCCAGCAGTGAAGTTTTTAGCAATCAGCCCCAGCATTTT. Amino acids: CASSEVFSNQPQHF.

V usage is TRBV7-6 and J usage is TRBJ1-2, with D maybe TRBD1 (5 bases). Germline V gene lookup returns CDR1 SGHVS and CDR2 FNYEAQ. V was clipped by 4 bases and J by 7 bases, with 10 bases between them. This CDR3 has 12 amino acids. CDR3 sequence: CASSSRDSGYTF. Written as DNA, the CDR3 is TGTGCCAGCAGCTCTAGGGACTCTGGCTACACCTTC.

The chain joins TRBV19 to TRBJ1-2; D not resolved. Trimming cost V 3 bases and J 9 bases, with 14 bases left between them. CDR1 and CDR2 (germline): LNHDA, SQIVND (reference sequence). The CDR3 has 13 amino acids. In DNA form, the CDR3 reads TGTGCCAGTAGTATCACCCCACAATCAAGCTACACCTTC. Amino acids: CASSITPQSSYTF.

The table lists this clone with a few counts. The chain uses TRBV2 and TRBJ1-2, with D maybe TRBD1 (5 bases). Germline CDR1 reads SNHLY; CDR2 reads FYNNEI. The CDR3 extends over 14 amino acids. Trimming removed 3 bases at V and 4 bases at J, with 12 bases between. CDR3 sequence: CASSEAGSTYGYTF. The DNA for the CDR3 is TGTGCCAGCAGTGAGGCAGGGTCCACCTATGGCTACACCTTC. Combining the CDR3 with reference TRBV2 and TRBJ1-2 gives the whole variable domain EPEVTQTPSHQVTQMGQEVILRCVPISNHLYFYWYRQILGQKVEFLVSFYNNEISEKSEIFDDQFSVERPDGSNFTLKIRSTKLEDSAMYFCASSEAGSTYGYTFGSGTRLTVV.

The gene calls are TRBV6-6 and TRBJ1-1; TRBD1 is a possible D gene (5 bases). The CDR3 is 13 residues long. Trimming removed 2 bases at V and 4 bases at J, with 8 bases between. CDR1 MNHNY and CDR2 SVGAGI come from the germline V gene (reference sequence). Here the CDR3 reads CASSYGTTTEAFF. CDR3 in DNA: TGTGCCAGCAGTTACGGGACTACCACTGAAGCTTTCTTT.

This chain connects TRBV19 to TRBJ1-2; 8 bases map to TRBD1. The CDR3 has 15 residues. The ends lost 9 bases at V and 4 bases at J; junction bases unmatched: 13. In germline, CDR1 is LNHDA, CDR2 SQIVND (reference sequence). This CDR3 reads CASHDPAGGTYGYTF. The CDR3 DNA follows: TGTGCCAGCCACGACCCGGCAGGGGGCACCTATGGCTACACCTTC.

The chain has TRBV20-1 and TRBJ1-1; D is unclear. Germline-derived CDR1 and CDR2 are DFQATT and SNEGSKA (reference sequence). V dropped 0 bases and J dropped 7 bases, with 6 bases sitting between them. The CDR3 consists of 11 residues. This CDR3 is CSARDRLEAFF. CDR3 coding DNA: TGCAGTGCTAGAGATAGGCTTGAAGCTTTCTTT.